The clone carrying this T cell receptor (beta chain) was observed once. The antigen is undetermined. The data are from a study of shared clonotypes between healthy human individuals. Study-wide context: The study used three CD4 naive, three CD4 memory, two CD8 naive and one CD8 memory plate per donor.

The CDR3 contains 15 residues. Germline CDR1 reads SNHLY; CDR2 reads FYNNEI. Trimming stripped 4 bases from V and 1 base from J, with 14 bases between. CD4+ cell separation produced CD45RA+ naive and CD45RA-negative memory subsets. Study-level results: Shared clonotypes across all four donors exceeded non-shared ones in generation probability.

Only in-frame clones appear in the TCRdb table, and some are missing; sequencing was by immunoSEQ multiplex PCR. The sample includes 1,500,000 or so clones, approximately 98.5% of them seen just once. The V gene is TRBV2, the J gene TRBJ2-7; the D gene is possibly TRBD1 (5 bases). Sequencing was carried out using naive CD4+ T cells sorted from blood. The sample's subset: CD45RA+ positively selected. This TCR was recovered from a man aged 30 to 39 in good health. CDR3 amino acids: CASSVGRALSYEQYF. Here the CDR3 DNA reads TGTGCCAGCAGTGTCGGCAGGGCCCTTTCCTACGAGCAGTACTTC.